This T cell receptor (beta chain) was retrieved from a study of blood T cell repertoires in COVID-19. Trimming took off 0 bases at V and 3 bases at J, with 11 bases between the two ends. Per the germline V gene, CDR1 is LGHDT and CDR2 is YNNKEL (reference sequence). This CDR3 region has 15 residues. TCRdb's copy holds only in-frame clones and misses some; the assay was immunoSEQ multiplex PCR. The sample has approximately 130,000 clones, 55% to 70% seen once. The V gene is TRBV3-1 (or the pseudogene TRBV3-2), the J gene TRBJ2-5; weak D call: TRBD2 (6 bases). Input material: peripheral blood. This receptor was obtained from an older woman with acute or convalescent COVID-19. CDR3 bases: TGTGCCAGCAGCCAAGATCTTAAGCGGGAAGAGACCCAGTACTTC. This gives the protein CASSQDLKREETQYF.